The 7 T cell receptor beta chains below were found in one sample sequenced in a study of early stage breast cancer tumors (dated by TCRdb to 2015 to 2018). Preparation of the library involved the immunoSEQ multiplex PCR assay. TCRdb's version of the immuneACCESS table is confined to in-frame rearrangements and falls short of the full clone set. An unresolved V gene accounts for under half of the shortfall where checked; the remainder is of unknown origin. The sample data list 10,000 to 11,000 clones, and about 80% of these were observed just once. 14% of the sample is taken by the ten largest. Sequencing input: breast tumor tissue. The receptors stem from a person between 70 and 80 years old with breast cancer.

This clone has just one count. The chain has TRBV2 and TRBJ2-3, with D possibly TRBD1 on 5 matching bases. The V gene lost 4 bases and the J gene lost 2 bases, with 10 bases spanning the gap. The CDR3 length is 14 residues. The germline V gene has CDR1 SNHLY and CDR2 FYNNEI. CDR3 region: CASSGPDTTDTQYF. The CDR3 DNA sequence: TGTGCCAGCAGTGGGCCGGACACCACAGATACGCAGTATTTT.

The CDR3 coding sequence is TGTGCCAGCAGCCTGGCGGGACTAGCGTGGACCTTTGAGACCCAGTACTTC. It codes for CASSLAGLAWTFETQYF. The chain combines TRBV11-2 with TRBJ2-5; TRBD2 matches at 10 bases. This CDR3 is 17 amino acids long. Per germline, CDR1 SGHAT and CDR2 FQNNGV. Unmatched junction bases numbered 14, after V lost 5 bases and J lost 5 bases.

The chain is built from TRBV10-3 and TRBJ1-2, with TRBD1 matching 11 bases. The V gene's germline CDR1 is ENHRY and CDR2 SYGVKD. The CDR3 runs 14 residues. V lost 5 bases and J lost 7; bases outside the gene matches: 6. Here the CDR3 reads CAISSGQGASGYTF. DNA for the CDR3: TGTGCCATCAGTTCCGGACAGGGGGCGAGTGGCTACACCTTC.

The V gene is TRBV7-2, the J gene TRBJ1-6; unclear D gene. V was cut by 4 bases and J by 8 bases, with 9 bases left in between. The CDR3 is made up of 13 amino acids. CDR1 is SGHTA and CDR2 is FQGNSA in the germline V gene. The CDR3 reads CASSWRGDSPLHF. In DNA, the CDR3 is TGTGCCAGCAGCTGGCGTGGAGATTCACCCCTCCACTTT.

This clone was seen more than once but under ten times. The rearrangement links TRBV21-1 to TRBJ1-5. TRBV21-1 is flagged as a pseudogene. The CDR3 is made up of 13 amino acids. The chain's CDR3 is CASSKEADQPQHF. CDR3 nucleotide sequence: TGTGCCAGCAGCAAAGAGGCGGATCAGCCCCAGCATTTT.

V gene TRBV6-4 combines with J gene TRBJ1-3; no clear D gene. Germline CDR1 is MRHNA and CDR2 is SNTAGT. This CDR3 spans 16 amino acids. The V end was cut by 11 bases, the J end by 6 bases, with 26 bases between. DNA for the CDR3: TGTGCCCCGGGATTGTGGCAGAATGGTAGGGAAAACACCATATATTTT. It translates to CAPGLWQNGRENTIYF.

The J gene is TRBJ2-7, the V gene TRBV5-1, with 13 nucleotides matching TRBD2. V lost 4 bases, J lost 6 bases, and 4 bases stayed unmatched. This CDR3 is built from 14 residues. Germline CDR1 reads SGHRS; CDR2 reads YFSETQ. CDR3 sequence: CASSGTSGAFEQYF. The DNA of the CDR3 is TGCGCCAGCAGCGGGACTAGCGGGGCGTTCGAGCAGTACTTC.